The next 26 T cell receptor beta chains were all read from a single sample in a study of blood T cell repertoires in COVID-19. Sequencing used immunoSEQ multiplex PCR; TCRdb keeps in-frame clones, though not all of them. The repertoire consists of hundreds of thousands of clones, with 83% occurring once and the leading ten covering 2.5% to 3%. What was sequenced was peripheral blood. The receptors originated from a woman between 35 and 50 years old with active or convalescent COVID-19.

The genes are TRBV2 and TRBJ2-7; D gene ambiguous. V was pared by 4 bases and J by 4 bases, with 2 bases between. Germline values: CDR1 SNHLY, CDR2 FYNNEI. The CDR3 has 10 amino acids. The CDR3 nucleotides are TGTGCCAGCAGTGTATACGAGCAGTACTTC. This sequence encodes CASSVYEQYF.

Details on this clone: Other DNA sequences in the same sample also yield this CDR3. This chain uses TRBV6-1 with TRBJ1-2; D is perhaps TRBD1 (6 bases). CDR3 size: 13 residues. Germline V CDR1 and CDR2: MNHNS, SASEGT. Trimming took off 3 bases at V and 3 bases at J, with 8 bases between the two ends. The CDR3 loop is CASSETGDYGYTF. In DNA form, the CDR3 reads TGTGCCAGCAGTGAGACAGGAGACTATGGCTACACCTTC.

This chain connects TRBV11-3 to TRBJ2-5; D uncertain. Germline V lookup: CDR1 SGHNT, CDR2 YENEEA. V was trimmed by 9 bases and J by 5 bases, leaving 16 bases between them. CDR3 length: 13 residues. The CDR3 coding sequence is TGTGCCAGTACCACTAACATCGGGGAGACCCAGTACTTC. As protein: CASTTNIGETQYF.

V and J are TRBV3-1 (or the pseudogene TRBV3-2) and TRBJ1-2; D may be TRBD1 (6 bases). Trimming pared 8 bases from V and 2 bases from J, leaving 15 bases between. CDR3 size: 14 residues. Germline CDR1 and CDR2: LGHDT and YNNKEL (reference sequence). The CDR3 here is CASGALGTNYGYTF. CDR3 nucleotides: TGTGCCAGCGGCGCACTCGGGACAAACTATGGCTACACCTTC.

The chain joins TRBV28 to TRBJ1-2, with 10 bases that match TRBD1. From germline, CDR1 is MDHEN and CDR2 SYDVKM. The CDR3 is 14 residues long. Germline trimming cut 5 bases from V and 5 bases from J; bases unmatched to any gene: 5. CDR3 region: CASSPPGQGYGYTF. For the CDR3, the DNA is TGTGCCAGCAGTCCGCCGGGACAGGGGTATGGCTACACCTTC.

The chain uses TRBV11-2 and TRBJ2-7, with TRBD1 matching over 7 bases. J lost 3 bases, V lost 1 base, and 6 bases had no gene match. Per germline, CDR1 SGHAT and CDR2 FQNNGV. The CDR3 runs to 15 residues. The CDR3 region has the DNA TGTGCCAGCAGCTTAGCTTGGGACAGCTACTACGAGCAGTACTTC. Its protein product is CASSLAWDSYYEQYF.

The gene calls are TRBV12-3 or TRBV12-4 and TRBJ2-5; 10 positions agree with TRBD1. This CDR3 comprises 13 residues. The junction had 2 bases not matched to a gene; V was cut back by 5 bases and J by 5 bases. The CDR3 here is CASSGTGVETQYF. DNA for the CDR3: TGTGCCAGCAGTGGGACAGGGGTGGAGACCCAGTACTTC.

The chain recombines TRBV30 with TRBJ1-5; D gene unclear. Trimming removed 0 bases at V and 2 bases at J, with 11 bases between. This CDR3 is 15 amino acids long. Germline lookup yields CDR1 GTSNPN and CDR2 SVGIG (reference sequence). CDR3 protein: CAWSVSVSGNQPQHF. The CDR3 bases are TGTGCCTGGAGTGTAAGTGTTAGTGGCAATCAGCCCCAGCATTTT.

The rearrangement links TRBV14 to TRBJ1-1; a possible D gene is TRBD1 (5 bases). Germline CDR1 reads SGHDN; CDR2 reads FVKESK. This CDR3 region has 15 residues. V was shortened by 1 base and J by 1 base, with 10 bases between the two germline ends. This CDR3 is CASSQVLTANTEAFF. The CDR3 nucleotides read TGTGCCAGCAGCCAAGTGTTGACAGCGAACACTGAAGCTTTCTTT.

V gene TRBV5-1 combines with J gene TRBJ1-4; no clear D. The CDR3 spans 16 residues. Per the germline V gene, CDR1 is SGHRS and CDR2 is YFSETQ. With 3 bases removed from V and 3 bases from J, the gap between germline ends came to 15 bases. In DNA form, the CDR3 reads TGCGCCAGCAGCTCCTCCCCGGAGGCGGCTAATGAAAAACTGTTTTTT. It yields the protein CASSSSPEAANEKLFF.

The CDR3 coding sequence is TGTGCCAGCAGTTTGATCAGCTCCTACAATGAGCAGTTCTTC. It is translated as CASSLISSYNEQFF. The rearrangement joins TRBV27 to TRBJ2-1, with D unresolved. Trimming took off 3 bases at V and 0 bases at J, with 6 bases between the two ends. This CDR3 is built from 14 residues. CDR1 is MNHEY, CDR2 SMNVEV, per germline (reference sequence).

V and J are TRBV29-1 and TRBJ2-7, with D perhaps matching TRBD1 (5 bases). CDR1 is SQVTM, CDR2 ANQGSEA, per germline. Trimming took off 3 bases at V and 2 bases at J, with 11 bases between the two ends. This CDR3 contains 13 residues. Here the CDR3 reads CSVEGQGAYEQYF. For the CDR3, the DNA is TGCAGCGTTGAGGGCCAGGGCGCCTACGAGCAGTACTTC.

V usage is TRBV28 and J usage is TRBJ2-3, with a possible D match to TRBD1 (5 bases). V lost 7 bases and J 2 bases, leaving 13 bases between the germline ends. The CDR3 spans 14 residues. CDR1 and CDR2 from the germline V gene are MDHEN and SYDVKM. This chain's CDR3 is CASIPDTATDTQYF. The CDR3 DNA sequence: TGTGCCAGCATCCCGGACACCGCCACAGATACGCAGTATTTT.

The gene calls are TRBV6-1 and TRBJ1-1, with D possibly being TRBD1 (5 bases). The CDR3 extends over 16 amino acids. Germline values: CDR1 MNHNS, CDR2 SASEGT. V gave up 4 bases and J gave up 4 bases, with 19 bases separating them. CDR3 protein: CASSGDWLGSRTEAFF. CDR3 in DNA: TGTGCCAGCAGTGGGGACTGGTTAGGTTCGCGCACTGAAGCTTTCTTT.

This CDR3 reads CASSRPTGIPQPQHF. The CDR3 DNA is TGTGCCAGCAGTCGCCCCACAGGAATCCCTCAGCCCCAGCATTTT. The rearrangement joins TRBV6-5 to TRBJ1-5; a possible D gene is TRBD1 (5 bases). Germline V gene data show CDR1 as MNHEY and CDR2 as SVGAGI. The length of the CDR3 is 15 residues. V lost 5 bases and J 6 bases, leaving 17 bases between the germline ends.

This chain links TRBV7-2 with TRBJ1-5; no reliable D call. The V gene lost 5 bases and the J gene lost 3 bases, with 14 bases spanning the gap. The CDR3 consists of 15 residues. Germline-derived CDR1 and CDR2 are SGHTA and FQGNSA. The CDR3 here is CASSQGAIINQPQHF. Written as DNA, the CDR3 is TGTGCCAGCAGCCAAGGAGCGATAATCAATCAGCCCCAGCATTTT.

The rearrangement joins TRBV19 to TRBJ2-3; D gene unclear. The CDR3 runs 12 residues. V gave up 6 bases and J gave up 6 bases, with 10 bases separating them. Germline V CDR1 and CDR2: LNHDA, SQIVND (reference sequence). CDR3 nucleotides: TGTGCCAGTAGCCCGACCGGGGATACGCAGTATTTT. Translation gives CASSPTGDTQYF.

The genes are TRBV3-1 (or the pseudogene TRBV3-2) and TRBJ1-4, with 8 bases lining up with TRBD1. The CDR3 runs to 16 residues. V gave up 2 bases and J gave up 1 base; unmatched junction bases: 3. Germline V gene sequence: CDR1 LGHDT, CDR2 YNNKEL (reference sequence). The CDR3 is CASSQTGGKTNEKLFF. The CDR3 coding sequence is TGTGCCAGCAGCCAAACAGGGGGGAAAACTAATGAAAAACTGTTTTTT.

The V call is TRBV25-1, the J call TRBJ1-4; the match to TRBD1 covers 9 bases. The CDR3 sequence is 15 residues long. The V and J ends lost 4 bases and 6 bases, in that order; junction bases with no gene match: 6. Germline CDR1 reads MGHDK; CDR2 reads SYGVNS. CDR3 bases: TGTGCCAGCAGTGGTTTAGGGGACAGGGATGAAAAACTGTTTTTT. Translation gives CASSGLGDRDEKLFF. The full variable domain, with the rest looked up from reference TRBV25-1 and TRBJ1-4, is EADIYQTPRYLVIGTGKKITLECSQTMGHDKMYWYQQDPGMELHLIHYSYGVNSTEKGDLSSESTVSRIRTEHFPLTLESARPSHTSQYLCASSGLGDRDEKLFFGSGTQLSVL.

The V gene is TRBV11-2, the J gene TRBJ1-5; D unclear. Germline lookup yields CDR1 SGHAT and CDR2 FQNNGV. This CDR3 spans 14 amino acids. Between the trimmed V and J ends, which lost 2 bases and 7 bases, there was a span of 12 bases. The CDR3 DNA follows: TGTGCCAGCAGCTTATTGGGCGGGAGCCAGCCCCAGCATTTT. It translates to CASSLLGGSQPQHF.

The chain combines TRBV20-1 with TRBJ2-7; 9 nucleotides align to TRBD2. The length of the CDR3 is 14 residues. V shed 3 bases and J 3 bases; nucleotides not matched to a gene: 6. CDR1 DFQATT and CDR2 SNEGSKA come from the germline V gene (reference sequence). In DNA form, the CDR3 reads TGCAGTGCTAGTAGGGCTAGCGGGAACTACGAGCAGTACTTC. Translated, it gives CSASRASGNYEQYF.

CDR3 amino acids: CASRATGAAQPQHF. For the CDR3, the DNA is TGTGCCAGCAGAGCGACAGGGGCGGCTCAGCCCCAGCATTTT. The chain combines TRBV2 with TRBJ1-5; 8 bases align to TRBD1. The CDR3 extends over 14 amino acids. Germline trimming cut 6 bases from V and 6 bases from J; bases unmatched to any gene: 7. Per germline, CDR1 SNHLY and CDR2 FYNNEI.

This chain connects TRBV5-4 to TRBJ1-2, with D maybe TRBD1 (6 bases). Germline values: CDR1 SGHNT, CDR2 YYREEE (reference sequence). This CDR3 is built from 12 residues. Trimming shortened V by 1 base and J by 8 bases, and 9 bases separated the two germline ends. The CDR3 DNA is TGTGCCAGCAGCTTGACAGGGAACGGCTACACCTTC. Amino acid sequence: CASSLTGNGYTF.

This chain uses TRBV11-2 with TRBJ1-6; TRBD1 is a possible D gene (6 bases). The V and J ends lost 0 bases and 14 bases respectively, with 17 bases between them. CDR3 length: 15 amino acids. Germline lookup yields CDR1 SGHAT and CDR2 FQNNGV. DNA of the CDR3: TGTGCCAGCAGCTTAGAACGAACAGGGATGGGGACCCTCCACTTT. It codes for CASSLERTGMGTLHF. The full variable domain, its missing parts supplied by reference TRBV11-2 and TRBJ1-6, is EAGVAQSPRYKIIEKRQSVAFWCNPISGHATLYWYQQILGQGPKLLIQFQNNGVVDDSQLPKDRFSAERLKGVDSTLKIQPAKLEDSAVYLCASSLERTGMGTLHFGNGTRLTVT.

This chain joins TRBV5-1 and TRBJ2-1; 7 nucleotides align to TRBD2. V trimming: 4 bases; J trimming: 0 bases; junction bases outside the gene matches: 10. Per the germline V gene, CDR1 is SGHRS and CDR2 is YFSETQ. This CDR3 spans 17 amino acids. The CDR3 nucleotides read TGCGCCAGCAGCAAAAGCGGGACGGGGAGCTCCTACAATGAGCAGTTCTTC. Amino acid sequence: CASSKSGTGSSYNEQFF.

The chain carries TRBV3-1 (or the pseudogene TRBV3-2) and TRBJ1-1; 11 bases agree with TRBD1. The germline V gene has CDR1 LGHDT and CDR2 YNNKEL (reference sequence). The length of the CDR3 is 14 residues. Unmatched junction bases numbered 8, after V lost 3 bases and J lost 11 bases. This CDR3 is CASSHLDRGQYAFF. The CDR3 DNA follows: TGTGCCAGCAGCCATCTGGACAGGGGGCAGTATGCTTTCTTT.